This T cell receptor beta chain is drawn from a study of T cells in localized non-small cell lung cancer. Study-wide results and limits: A higher density of T cells in blood coincided with extended overall survival. One tumor region alone was sequenced, and heterogeneity therefore remains possible. The study detected a median approximately 55 of the top 100 tumor clones in adjacent lung.

Profiled with immunoSEQ multiplex PCR; TCRdb holds only in-frame clones, not every one. The sample carries under 4,500 clones, about 26% recorded once. This clone qualifies as medium-sized. As yet, its antigen is unknown. The germline V and J ends were trimmed by 5 bases and 3 bases, with 17 bases remaining between them. Germline V lookup: CDR1 SGHNT, CDR2 YENEEA. This CDR3 comprises 15 residues. This TCR derives from a woman between 35 and 70 years old with stage I lung adenocarcinoma. The starting material was lung tumor tissue, obtained before any cancer treatment. This rearrangement joins TRBV11-3 to TRBJ2-7, with a weak D call TRBD2 (5 bases). The DNA of the CDR3 is TGTGCCAGCAGCAGATTTCCTAGCTCGGTCTACGAGCAGTACTTC. Protein: CASSRFPSSVYEQYF.